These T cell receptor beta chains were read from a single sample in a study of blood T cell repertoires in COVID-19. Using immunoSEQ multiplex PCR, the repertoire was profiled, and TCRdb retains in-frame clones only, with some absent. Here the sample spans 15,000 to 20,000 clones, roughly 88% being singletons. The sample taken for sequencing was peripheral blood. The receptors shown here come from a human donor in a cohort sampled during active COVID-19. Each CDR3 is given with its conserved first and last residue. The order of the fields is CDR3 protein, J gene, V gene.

CASSYGQRYNSPLHF,TRBJ1-6,TRBV7-3
CASSGGQKGYNSPLHF,TRBJ1-6,TRBV19
CASSLWSGTGIMNTEAFF,TRBJ1-1,TRBV11-2
CASSLASGVQDTQYF,TRBJ2-3,TRBV7-8
CASSQGTAYGYTF,TRBJ1-2,TRBV19
CASSLGRASVETQYF,TRBJ2-5,TRBV7-2
CASSWDRNTEAFF,TRBJ1-1,TRBV7-9
CASNPSSSNQPQHF,TRBJ1-5,TRBV6-5
CASRLLAQSTDTQYF,TRBJ2-3,TRBV7-8
CASSLIAGSYNEQFF,TRBJ2-1,TRBV5-1
CASSEGRSALKETQYF,TRBJ2-5,TRBV25-1
CASSEGVGQYEQYF,TRBJ2-7,TRBV6-1
CASVDGGKETQYF,TRBJ2-5,TRBV28
CASTSQVRAGEQYF,TRBJ2-7,TRBV2
CASSYFTSVSYEQYF,TRBJ2-7,TRBV28
CASSPTGGSSTDTQYF,TRBJ2-3,TRBV5-1
CASSGDTGELFF,TRBJ2-2,TRBV19
CASSSRGGNTEAFF,TRBJ1-1,TRBV5-1
CASRAGTGDNGYTF,TRBJ1-2,TRBV5-4
CASSIGRGGFNEQFF,TRBJ2-1,TRBV19
CGTKAPYEQYF,TRBJ2-7,TRBV28
CASSFVATNEKLFF,TRBJ1-4,TRBV7-8
CASSQPGLVSGYTF,TRBJ1-2,TRBV5-4
CASTQSYEQYF,TRBJ2-7,TRBV2
CASSQGPNYQETQYF,TRBJ2-5,TRBV3-1/TRBV3-2
CASSLTPAASFAETQYF,TRBJ2-5,TRBV7-3
CASSLEGRSTDTQYF,TRBJ2-3,TRBV5-1
CASKGEDTTDTQYF,TRBJ2-3,TRBV6-4
CASSFHSNYGYTF,TRBJ1-2,TRBV6-5
CASSLGGLQTQYF,TRBJ2-5,TRBV7-2
CASSPTGLAGVEQFF,TRBJ2-1,TRBV18
CASSVAGDLETQYF,TRBJ2-5,TRBV9
CASSPLSYNEQFF,TRBJ2-1,TRBV18
CASSEAGTTSYEQYF,TRBJ2-7,TRBV6-1
CASSLAPVGREYEQYF,TRBJ2-7,TRBV5-1
CSVGRDTGELFF,TRBJ2-2,TRBV29-1
CASSHLLDSMGGEQFF,TRBJ2-1,TRBV25-1
CASSPTSAGTQYF,TRBJ2-5,TRBV27
CASSYSRQGRNEQFF,TRBJ2-1,TRBV6-5
CASSFRLAGFTDTQYF,TRBJ2-3,TRBV11-2
CASSYLAGVETQYF,TRBJ2-5,TRBV6-6
CASSIRLAGGQNEQFF,TRBJ2-1,TRBV19
CASSLARSSEGYEQYF,TRBJ2-7,TRBV11-1
CASSLSTGGLNEQFF,TRBJ2-1,TRBV18
CASSLTGGAGGNTIYF,TRBJ1-3,TRBV5-1